What follows are 15 T cell receptor beta chains derived from one specimen sequenced in a study of blood T cells in healthy people across ages. Using a J-beta primer mix together with a sample-barcoded 5' primer, a second PCR was run for about 6 to 11 cycles. TCRdb re-called the 5' RACE reads through MiXCR, storing one row per CDR3 protein. Among nearly 1 million distinct CDR3 sequences, roughly 51% were seen once, and the ten largest hold about 22%. The sequencing sample was made of blood. The receptors here all came from a woman in her sixties in good health.

V gene TRBV7-9 combines with J gene TRBJ2-1; D not resolved. Germline V gene sequence: CDR1 SEHNR, CDR2 FQNEAQ (reference sequence). The V end lost 5 bases, the J end lost 8 bases, and 13 bases lay between the germline ends. The CDR3 runs 13 residues. CDR3 nucleotide sequence: TGTGCCAGCAGCCCCTCTGACCGAGATGAGCAGTTCTTC. Residues: CASSPSDRDEQFF.

V usage is TRBV7-2 and J usage is TRBJ1-2; TRBD1 is a possible D gene (6 bases). Trimming removed 6 bases from V and 13 bases from J, with 18 bases in between. The CDR3 extends over 12 amino acids. The germline V gene encodes CDR1 SGHTA and CDR2 FQGNSA. The CDR3 here is CASRFLEGGFTF. The DNA of the CDR3 is TGTGCCAGCAGGTTCCTCGAGGGGGGTTTCACCTTC. The whole variable domain, remainder taken from reference TRBV7-2 and TRBJ1-2, is GAGVSQSPSNKVTEKGKDVELRCDPISGHTALYWYRQSLGQGLEFLIYFQGNSAPDKSGLPSDRFSAERTGGSVSTLTIQRTQQEDSAVYLCASRFLEGGFTFGSGTRLTVV.

This rearrangement joins TRBV29-1 to TRBJ2-7, with D possibly being TRBD2 (6 bases). The end of the DNA fits TRBJ2-5 better, so the J call may be wrong. Germline values: CDR1 SQVTM, CDR2 ANQGSEA. The CDR3 consists of 13 residues. The CDR3 reads CSVEGLDHQTQYF. CDR3 nucleotide sequence: TGCAGCGTTGAAGGACTAGATCATCAGACCCAGTACTTC.

This clonotype was counted between two and nine times. The chain combines TRBV12-3 or TRBV12-4 with TRBJ1-4; D gene ambiguous. V lost 8 bases and J 7 bases, leaving 14 bases between the germline ends. This CDR3 spans 13 amino acids. The CDR3 DNA is TGTGCCAGCGGCAGCCGGTTCGGTGAAAAACTGTTTTTT. It translates to CASGSRFGEKLFF.

This chain uses TRBV4-1 with TRBJ2-3; D is unresolved. The CDR3 extends over 15 amino acids. CDR1 is MGHRA and CDR2 is YSYEKL in the germline V gene. The germline V and J ends were trimmed by 5 bases and 1 base, with 13 bases remaining between them. The CDR3 sequence: CASSSPLEGTDTQYF. The CDR3 DNA reads TGCGCCAGCAGCAGCCCTCTAGAAGGCACAGATACGCAGTATTTT.

This clonotype was seen more than once but under ten times. The chain joins TRBV20-1 to TRBJ2-5; 7 nucleotides line up with TRBD2. From germline, CDR1 is DFQATT and CDR2 SNEGSKA (reference sequence). This CDR3 region has 13 residues. Trimming took 5 bases from V and 4 from J; bases not matched to a gene: 7. This chain's CDR3 is CSAGDYGGETQYF. CDR3 nucleotide sequence: TGCAGTGCTGGGGACTACGGGGGAGAGACCCAGTACTTC.

The CDR3 reads CSARLAQPLTNEQFF. For the CDR3, the DNA is TGCAGTGCACGACTAGCCCAACCACTAACCAATGAGCAGTTCTTC. The rearrangement uses TRBV20-1 and TRBJ2-1; 7 positions agree with TRBD2. CDR3 size: 15 residues. Germline loops: CDR1 DFQATT, CDR2 SNEGSKA (reference sequence). V was clipped by 6 bases and J by 6 bases; unmatched bases: 14.

The chain employs TRBV7-2 and TRBJ2-1, with 8 bases lining up with TRBD2. Near its end, the DNA agrees better with TRBJ2-7, so the J call may be wrong. The germline V gene has CDR1 SGHTA and CDR2 FQGNSA. This CDR3 region has 17 residues. The CDR3 DNA reads TGTGCCAGCAGCTTAGTTTCTAGCGGGTTTTCCTACAATGAGCAGTACTTC. Translation gives CASSLVSSGFSYNEQYF.

The chain employs TRBV28 and TRBJ2-7; 11 positions match TRBD1. The J call may be incorrect, as the DNA end agrees better with TRBJ2-5. The CDR3 extends over 15 amino acids. The V gene's germline CDR1 is MDHEN and CDR2 SYDVKM. The CDR3 sequence is CASSSGTGGLKTQYF. The CDR3 nucleotides read TGTGCCAGCAGTTCGGGGACAGGGGGTTTGAAGACCCAGTACTTC.

The J gene is TRBJ2-7, the V gene TRBV4-3, with TRBD2 identical over 14 bases. The J call may be in error: the DNA end matches TRBJ2-5 better. CDR1 LGHNA and CDR2 YSLEER come from the germline V gene. The length of the CDR3 is 17 residues. The chain's CDR3 is CASSQERTSGRLGTQYF. The CDR3 DNA is TGCGCCAGCAGCCAAGAGAGGACTAGCGGGAGGCTAGGGACCCAGTACTTC.

The chain carries TRBV28 and TRBJ2-3; TRBD1 aligns across 7 bases. V shed 2 bases and J 3 bases; nucleotides not matched to a gene: 2. CDR3 length equals 14 residues. CDR1 MDHEN and CDR2 SYDVKM come from the germline V gene. The CDR3 sequence: CASSLRGLTDTQYF. CDR3 coding DNA: TGTGCCAGCAGTTTAAGGGGGCTTACAGATACGCAGTATTTT. The complete variable domain, with remaining parts taken from reference TRBV28 and TRBJ2-3, reads DVKVTQSSRYLVKRTGEKVFLECVQDMDHENMFWYRQDPGLGLRLIYFSYDVKMKEKGDIPEGYSVSREKKERFSLILESASTNQTSMYLCASSLRGLTDTQYFGPGTRLTVL.

In DNA form, the CDR3 reads TGTGCCAGCAGTTTTAGTCGGGGGCCGATTCAGTACTTC. Encoded protein: CASSFSRGPIQYF. The V gene is TRBV27, the J gene TRBJ2-4, with D perhaps matching TRBD1 or TRBD2 (6 bases each). The germline CDR1 and CDR2 sequences are MNHEY and SMNVEV (reference sequence). CDR3 length: 13 residues. V was clipped by 3 bases and J by 10 bases, with 13 bases between them.

This chain connects TRBV24-1 to TRBJ2-5; maybe TRBD2 (6 bases). The better agreement between TRBJ2-7 and the DNA end casts doubt on the J call. The germline V gene encodes CDR1 KGHDR and CDR2 SFDVKD. The CDR3 totals 12 residues. The CDR3 nucleotides are TGTGCCACCAGTACCGGGACTGACGAGCAGTACTTC. It yields the protein CATSTGTDEQYF.

This clonotype was found a few times. J is TRBJ2-7 and V is TRBV7-2; TRBD2 aligns across 11 bases. V shed 2 bases and J 3 bases; nucleotides not matched to a gene: 3. The CDR3 runs to 15 residues. Germline V gene data show CDR1 as SGHTA and CDR2 as FQGNSA. The CDR3 sequence: CASSLTSGSHYEQYF. As DNA, the CDR3 is TGTGCCAGCAGCTTAACTAGCGGGAGCCACTACGAGCAGTACTTC.

In this sample, this clonotype turned up a few times. J is TRBJ1-5 and V is TRBV29-1, with 7 bases matching TRBD1. V trimming: 5 bases; J trimming: 6 bases; junction bases outside the gene matches: 10. The V gene's germline CDR1 is SQVTM and CDR2 ANQGSEA. The CDR3 totals 14 residues. DNA of the CDR3: TGCAGCGTTAATGAGCCAGGGGGAGCTCAGCCCCAGCATTTT. Encoded protein: CSVNEPGGAQPQHF.